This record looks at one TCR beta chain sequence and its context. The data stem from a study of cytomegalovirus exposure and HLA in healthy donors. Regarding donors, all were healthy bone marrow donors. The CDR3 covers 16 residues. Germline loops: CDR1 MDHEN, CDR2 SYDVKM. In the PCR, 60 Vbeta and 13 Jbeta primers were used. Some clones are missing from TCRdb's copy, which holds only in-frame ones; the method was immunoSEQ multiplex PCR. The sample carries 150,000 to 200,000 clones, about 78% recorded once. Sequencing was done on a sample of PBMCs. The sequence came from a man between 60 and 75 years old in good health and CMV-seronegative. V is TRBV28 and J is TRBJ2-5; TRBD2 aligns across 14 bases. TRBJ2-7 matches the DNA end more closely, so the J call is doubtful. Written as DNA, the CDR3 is TGTGCCAGCAGCCGAATGACTAGCGGGAGGGCCTACGAGCAGTACTTC. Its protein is CASSRMTSGRAYEQYF.